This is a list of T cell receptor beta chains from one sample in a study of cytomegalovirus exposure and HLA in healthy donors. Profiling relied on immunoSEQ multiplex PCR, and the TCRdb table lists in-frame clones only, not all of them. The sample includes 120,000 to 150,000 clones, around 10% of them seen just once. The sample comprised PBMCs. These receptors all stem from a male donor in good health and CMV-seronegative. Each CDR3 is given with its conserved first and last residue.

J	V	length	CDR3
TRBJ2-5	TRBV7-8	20	CASSFILTSGGGRTQETQYF
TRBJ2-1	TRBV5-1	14	CASSEEDLYNEQFF
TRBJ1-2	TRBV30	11	CACGQGNGYTF
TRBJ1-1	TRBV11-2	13	CASSLGGNTEAFF
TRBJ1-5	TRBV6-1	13	CASSDRSVEPQHF
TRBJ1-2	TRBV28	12	CASTPGDYGYTF
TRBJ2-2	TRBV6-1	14	CASSAEMNTGELFF
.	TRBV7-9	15	CASSLAPVQGYEQYF
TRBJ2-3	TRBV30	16	CAWSPRTSGRRDTQYF
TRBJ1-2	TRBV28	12	CASSFQAYGYTF
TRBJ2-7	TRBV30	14	CAWVLGQGIHEQYF
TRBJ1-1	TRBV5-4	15	CASSPRQGPNTEAFF
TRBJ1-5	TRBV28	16	CASSLPWGDGNQPQHF
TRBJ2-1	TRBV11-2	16	CASSLEGLAGYNEQFF
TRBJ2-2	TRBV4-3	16	CASSRYSGGNTGELFF
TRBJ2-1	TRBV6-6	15	CASSQTGTENNEQFF
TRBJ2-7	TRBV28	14	CASSFTGTAYEQYF
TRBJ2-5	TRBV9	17	CASSGGGLGGFAETQYF
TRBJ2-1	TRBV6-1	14	CASSEVSPGSRQFF
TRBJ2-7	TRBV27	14	CASSRNGPTYEQYF
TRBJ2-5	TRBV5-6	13	CASSFSSGRAQYF
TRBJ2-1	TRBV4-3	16	CASSQASGGWGNEQFF
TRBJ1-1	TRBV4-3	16	CASSQDRAGANTEAFF
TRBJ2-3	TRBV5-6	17	CASSMDVGTGWTDTQYF
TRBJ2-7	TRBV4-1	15	CASSQESRAPYEQYF
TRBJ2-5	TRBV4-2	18	CASSPRTSGGAYQETQYF
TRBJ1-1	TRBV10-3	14	CAISATRGDTEAFF
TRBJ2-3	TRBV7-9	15	CASSLGTAMQDTQYF
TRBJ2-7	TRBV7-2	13	CASSSRTGFEQYF
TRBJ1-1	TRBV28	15	CASSLPYRADTEAFF
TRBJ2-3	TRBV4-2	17	CASSLLGEGGNADTQYF